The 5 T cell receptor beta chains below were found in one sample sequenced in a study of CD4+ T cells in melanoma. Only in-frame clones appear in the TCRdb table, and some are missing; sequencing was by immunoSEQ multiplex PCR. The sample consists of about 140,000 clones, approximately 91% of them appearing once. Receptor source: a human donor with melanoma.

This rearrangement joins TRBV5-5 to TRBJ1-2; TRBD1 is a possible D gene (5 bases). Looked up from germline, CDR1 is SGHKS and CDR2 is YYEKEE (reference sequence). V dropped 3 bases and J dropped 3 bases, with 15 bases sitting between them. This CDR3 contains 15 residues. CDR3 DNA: TGTGCCAGCAGCTGGGGCGGGGCAAGAGACTATGGCTACACCTTC. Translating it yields CASSWGGARDYGYTF.

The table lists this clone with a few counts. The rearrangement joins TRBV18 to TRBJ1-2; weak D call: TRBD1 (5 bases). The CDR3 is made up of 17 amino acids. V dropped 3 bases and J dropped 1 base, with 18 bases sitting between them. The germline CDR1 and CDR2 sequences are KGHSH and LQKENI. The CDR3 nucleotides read TGTGCCAGCTCACCGGACATCCCTTGGGAGATTAACTATGGCTACACCTTC. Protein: CASSPDIPWEINYGYTF.

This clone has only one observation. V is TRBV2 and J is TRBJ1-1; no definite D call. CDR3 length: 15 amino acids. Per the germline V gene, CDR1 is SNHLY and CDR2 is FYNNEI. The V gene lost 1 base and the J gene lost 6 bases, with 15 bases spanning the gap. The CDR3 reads CASSEEHNEGAEAFF. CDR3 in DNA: TGTGCCAGCAGTGAAGAACACAATGAAGGAGCTGAAGCTTTCTTT.

The CDR3 region has the DNA TGCGCCAGCAGCCACTCGAGCATACAGGAGGATACGCAGTATTTT. This encodes CASSHSSIQEDTQYF. The chain uses TRBV5-1 and TRBJ2-3; TRBD1 might be the D (5 bases). CDR3 size: 15 residues. The V gene's germline CDR1 is SGHRS and CDR2 YFSETQ. V was pared by 4 bases and J by 6 bases, with 18 bases between.

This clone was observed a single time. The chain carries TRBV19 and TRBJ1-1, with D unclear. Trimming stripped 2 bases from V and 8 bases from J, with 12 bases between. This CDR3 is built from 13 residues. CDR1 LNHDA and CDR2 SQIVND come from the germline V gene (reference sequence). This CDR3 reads CASSITDAPEAFF. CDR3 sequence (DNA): TGTGCCAGTAGTATAACGGACGCCCCAGAAGCTTTCTTT.